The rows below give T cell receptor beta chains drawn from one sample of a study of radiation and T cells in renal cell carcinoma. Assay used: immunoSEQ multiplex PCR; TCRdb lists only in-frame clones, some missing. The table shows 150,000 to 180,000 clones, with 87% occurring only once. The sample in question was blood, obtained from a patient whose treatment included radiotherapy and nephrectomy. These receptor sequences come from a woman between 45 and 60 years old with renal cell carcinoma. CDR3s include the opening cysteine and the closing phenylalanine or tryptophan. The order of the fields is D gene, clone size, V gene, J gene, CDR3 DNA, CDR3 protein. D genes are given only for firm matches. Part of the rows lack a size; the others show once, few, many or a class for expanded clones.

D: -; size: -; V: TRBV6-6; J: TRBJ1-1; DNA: TGTGCCAGCAGTTACCTGGGCCGCGCGAACACTGAAGCTTTCTTT; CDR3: CASSYLGRANTEAFF
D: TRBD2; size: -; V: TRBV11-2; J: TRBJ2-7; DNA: TGTGCCAGCAGCGACCGGGGACTAGCGGACTACGAGCAGTACTTC; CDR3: CASSDRGLADYEQYF
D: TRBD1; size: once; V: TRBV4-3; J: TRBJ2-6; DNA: TGCGCCAGCAGCCAGTGGACAGGGGGTGCTGGGGCCAACGTCCTGACTTTC; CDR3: CASSQWTGGAGANVLTF
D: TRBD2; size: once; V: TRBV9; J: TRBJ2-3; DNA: TGTGCCAGCAGCGTCCTAGCGGGGGGGTCTGCAGATACGCAGTATTTT; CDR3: CASSVLAGGSADTQYF
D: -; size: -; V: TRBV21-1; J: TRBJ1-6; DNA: TGTGCCAGCAGCACGGGGCAGGGCGGTTCACCCCTCCACTTT; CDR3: CASSTGQGGSPLHF
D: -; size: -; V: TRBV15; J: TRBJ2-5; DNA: TGTGCCACCAGCAGAGATCTCGGGGTCTTAGAGACCCAGTACTTC; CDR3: CATSRDLGVLETQYF
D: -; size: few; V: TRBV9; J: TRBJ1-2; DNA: TGTGCCAGCAGCTCCCTCGGTTTGGGGATCTATGGCTACACCTTC; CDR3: CASSSLGLGIYGYTF
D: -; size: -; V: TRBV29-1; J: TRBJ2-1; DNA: TGCAGCGTTGAAAGAGAGGGGGGGGCTGACTACAATGAGCAGTTCTTC; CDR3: CSVEREGGADYNEQFF
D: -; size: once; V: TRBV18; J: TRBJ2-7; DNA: TGTGCCAGCTCACCACGGGCCGAAGCCTACGAGCAGTACTTC; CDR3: CASSPRAEAYEQYF
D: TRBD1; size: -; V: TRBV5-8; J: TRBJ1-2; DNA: TGTGCCAGCAGCCTTCTCGGGACAGGGGTTCTCTATGGCTACACCTTC; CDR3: CASSLLGTGVLYGYTF
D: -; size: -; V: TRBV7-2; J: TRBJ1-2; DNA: TGTGCCAGCAGCTTAGGGGGGAGGGAATATGGCTACACCTTC; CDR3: CASSLGGREYGYTF
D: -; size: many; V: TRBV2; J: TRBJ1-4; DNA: TGTGCCAGCAGTGCCGGCCGACAGAGGGGTAGTGAAAAACTGTTTTTT; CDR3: CASSAGRQRGSEKLFF
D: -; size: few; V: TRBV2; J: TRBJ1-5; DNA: TGTGCCAGCAGTGAAAGGCAGGGTTTCAATCAGCCCCAGCATTTT; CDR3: CASSERQGFNQPQHF
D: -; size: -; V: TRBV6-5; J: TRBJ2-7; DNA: TGTGCCAGCAGTTACTCGGGCACTGTATGGTACTTC; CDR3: CASSYSGTVWYF
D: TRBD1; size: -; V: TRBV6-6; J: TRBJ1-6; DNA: TGTGCCAGCAGTTACGGACAGGGTAATTCACCCCTCCACTTT; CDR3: CASSYGQGNSPLHF
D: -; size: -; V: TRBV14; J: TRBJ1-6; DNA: TGTGCCAGCAGCCAAGTTAGCCTTCTAAAGGATTCACCCCTCCACTTT; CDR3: CASSQVSLLKDSPLHF
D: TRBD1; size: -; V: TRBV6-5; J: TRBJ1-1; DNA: TGTGCCAGCAGTTTAACAGGGGGCTCTCCTGAAGCTTTCTTT; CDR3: CASSLTGGSPEAFF
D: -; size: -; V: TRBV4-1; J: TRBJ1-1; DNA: TGCGCCAGCAGCCCATTCGGACTGAACACTGAAGCTTTCTTT; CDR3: CASSPFGLNTEAFF
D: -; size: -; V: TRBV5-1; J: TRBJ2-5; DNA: TGCGCCAGCAGCGAGCAGGGCCAAGAGACCCAGTACTTC; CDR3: CASSEQGQETQYF
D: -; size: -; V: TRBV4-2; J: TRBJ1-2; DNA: TGTGCCAGCAGCCAAGATATTTGGAGCGGGCCTTATGGCTACACCTTC; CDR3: CASSQDIWSGPYGYTF
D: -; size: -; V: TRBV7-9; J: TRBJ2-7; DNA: TGTGCCAGCAGCTCGCCAATGACTAAGGCCCTTTACGAGCAGTACTTC; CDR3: CASSSPMTKALYEQYF
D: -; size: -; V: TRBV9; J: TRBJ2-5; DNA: TGTGCCAGCAGCCCCTGGGACGGCCAAGAGACCCAGTACTTC; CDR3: CASSPWDGQETQYF
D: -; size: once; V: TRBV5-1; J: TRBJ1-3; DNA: TGCGCCAGCAGCGAAACAGGGTTCTGGGACTCTGGAAACACCATATATTTT; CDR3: CASSETGFWDSGNTIYF
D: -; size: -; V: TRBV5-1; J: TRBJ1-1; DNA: TGCGCCAGCAGCCCGCGACAGGTGAACACTGAAGCTTTCTTT; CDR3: CASSPRQVNTEAFF
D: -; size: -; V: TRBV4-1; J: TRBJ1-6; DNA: TGCGCCAGCAGCCAAGCTATCCAGGGGTTGGGTTCACCCCTCCACTTT; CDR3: CASSQAIQGLGSPLHF
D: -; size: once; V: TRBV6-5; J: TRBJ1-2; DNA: TGTGCCAGCAGTATGGACAGATTAAACTATGGCTACACCTTC; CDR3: CASSMDRLNYGYTF
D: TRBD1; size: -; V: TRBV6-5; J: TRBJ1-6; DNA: TGTGCCAGCAGTTACTCTGGGACAGCTACTTCACCCCTCCACTTT; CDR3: CASSYSGTATSPLHF
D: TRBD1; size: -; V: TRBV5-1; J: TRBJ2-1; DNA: TGCGCCAGCAGCTTACAGGACAGGGGGCCGGATGAGCAGTTCTTC; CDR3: CASSLQDRGPDEQFF
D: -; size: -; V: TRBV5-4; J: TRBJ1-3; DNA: TGTGCCAGCAGCCTCGGGACTCCCTCTGGAAACACCATATATTTT; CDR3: CASSLGTPSGNTIYF
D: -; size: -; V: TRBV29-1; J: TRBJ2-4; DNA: TGCAGCGTTGAAAAATATCAGGGGATGATTAACATTCAGTACTTC; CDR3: CSVEKYQGMINIQYF
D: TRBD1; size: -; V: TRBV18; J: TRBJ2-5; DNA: TGTGCCAGCTCGTCAAGACAGGGCCAAGAGACCCAGTACTTC; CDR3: CASSSRQGQETQYF
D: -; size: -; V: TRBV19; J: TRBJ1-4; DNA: TGTGCCAGTAGGTCACAGGGAGTGTTTTCAACTAATGAAAAACTGTTTTTT; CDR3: CASRSQGVFSTNEKLFF
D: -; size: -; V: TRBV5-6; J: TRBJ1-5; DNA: TGTGCCAGCAGCGTGCTTTCTAGCCCCCATCAGCCCCAGCATTTT; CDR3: CASSVLSSPHQPQHF
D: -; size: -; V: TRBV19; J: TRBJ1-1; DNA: TGTGCCAGTGGGCACAGGGTGGACACTGAAGCTTTCTTT; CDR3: CASGHRVDTEAFF
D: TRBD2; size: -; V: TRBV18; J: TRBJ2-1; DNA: TGTGCCAGCTCACCGGGACTAGCGGGGGATAATGAGCAGTTCTTC; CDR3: CASSPGLAGDNEQFF
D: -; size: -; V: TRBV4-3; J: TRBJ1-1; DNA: TGCGCCAGCAGCCAAGCTCAGGGATACACTGAAGCTTTCTTT; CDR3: CASSQAQGYTEAFF
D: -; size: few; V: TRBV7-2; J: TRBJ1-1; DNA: TGTGCCAGCAGCTTAGATAAGGGGCTGGTGGCTTTCTTT; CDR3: CASSLDKGLVAFF
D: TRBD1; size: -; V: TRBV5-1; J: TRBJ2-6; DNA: TGCGCCAGCACGAGACAGGGAACTGGGGCCAACGTCCTGACTTTC; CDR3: CASTRQGTGANVLTF
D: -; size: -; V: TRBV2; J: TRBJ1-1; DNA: TGTGCCAGCAATGAAGCCGGGAGGGATGCTTTCTTT; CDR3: CASNEAGRDAFF
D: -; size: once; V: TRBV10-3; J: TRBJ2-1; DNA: TGTGCCATCACCGGGAGACAGGAATACAATGAGCAGTTCTTC; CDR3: CAITGRQEYNEQFF
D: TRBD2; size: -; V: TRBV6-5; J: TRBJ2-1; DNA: TGTGCCAGCAGTTATTCAAGCGGGGGGGTACTCAATGAGCAGTTCTTC; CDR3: CASSYSSGGVLNEQFF
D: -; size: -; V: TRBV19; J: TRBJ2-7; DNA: TGTGCCAGTAGTCTCCGGGACACGGGACTTTACGAGCAGTACTTC; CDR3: CASSLRDTGLYEQYF
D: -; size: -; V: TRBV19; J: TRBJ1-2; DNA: TGTGCCAGTAGTACGGGGGGCGGATACTATGGCTACACCTTC; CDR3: CASSTGGGYYGYTF
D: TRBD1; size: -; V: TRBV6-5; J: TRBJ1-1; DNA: TGTGCCAGCACCTACGAGGGGGCTCCGAACACTGAAGCTTTCTTT; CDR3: CASTYEGAPNTEAFF
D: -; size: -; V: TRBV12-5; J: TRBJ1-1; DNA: TGTGCTAGTGATCCACCCGGGACAAATACTGAAGCTTTCTTT; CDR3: CASDPPGTNTEAFF
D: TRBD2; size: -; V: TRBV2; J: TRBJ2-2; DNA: TGTGCCAGCAGTGACGGGGGACTAGCACTTACCGGGGAGCTGTTTTTT; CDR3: CASSDGGLALTGELFF